Listed below are T cell receptor beta chains from one sample, sequenced in a study of cytomegalovirus exposure and HLA in healthy donors. The assay was immunoSEQ multiplex PCR, and TCRdb's table has in-frame clones only and misses some. The sample includes about 87,000 clones. The sample taken for sequencing was PBMCs. The receptors here all came from a man aged 50-60 years in good health and CMV-seropositive. CDR3s include the opening cysteine and the closing phenylalanine or tryptophan.

J gene	V gene	CDR3 protein
TRBJ2-5	TRBV2	CASSDGQETQYF
TRBJ2-1	TRBV28	CASTPMGGSRDNEQFF
TRBJ2-7	TRBV10-3	CAISESVSYEQYF
TRBJ2-1	TRBV9	CASSVESVAYNEQFF
TRBJ1-4	TRBV6-6	CASTPRQGSTNEKLFF
TRBJ2-7	TRBV5-1	CASSLRLAGASEQYF
TRBJ1-2	TRBV18	CASCLDPGRSGYTF
TRBJ2-3	TRBV29-1	CSARPRFHTDTQYF
TRBJ1-4	TRBV5-1	CASSFGQGAEKLFF
TRBJ1-1	TRBV28	CASSWWGLNTEAFF
TRBJ2-2	TRBV7-2	CASRTSGHGELFF
TRBJ1-5	TRBV30	CAWSAGNQPQHF
TRBJ1-2	TRBV9	CASSLGTPRTYGYTF
TRBJ2-3	TRBV10-3	CAISHQGPRSTDTQYF
TRBJ2-1	TRBV7-9	CASSLVTGEEIF
TRBJ1-1	TRBV5-6	CASSSGLDQGGQNTEAFF
TRBJ1-3	TRBV14	CASSPRTGSSGNTIYF
TRBJ2-2	TRBV5-6	CASSFQGDTGELFF
TRBJ1-3	TRBV5-6	CASSSSWAGIAGNTIYF
TRBJ2-1	TRBV27	CASSLGLEIYEQFF
TRBJ2-1	TRBV5-1	CASIRGTSGTLDEQFF
TRBJ1-1	TRBV10-3	CAISEGGDGTEAFF
TRBJ2-7	TRBV30	CAWDDNSYEQYF
TRBJ2-2	TRBV6-1	CASRNRQGATGELFF
TRBJ1-5	TRBV5-5	CASSPGQRGNQPQHF
TRBJ2-7	TRBV7-2	CASSTYRDEQYF
TRBJ2-1	TRBV5-6	CASSLRLADYNEQFF
TRBJ2-2	TRBV30	CAWSGQWLTGELFF
TRBJ1-3	TRBV4-3	CASSQEWPRTAFDTIYF
TRBJ2-5	TRBV28	CASSLGEDQETQYF
TRBJ2-3	TRBV7-2	CASSISSADTQYF
TRBJ1-1	TRBV28	CASSSAQGHTEAFF
TRBJ1-1	TRBV5-1	CASSFSTGTPSEAFF
TRBJ1-1	TRBV5-1	CASSPDRGTEAFF
TRBJ2-2	TRBV4-3	CASSRFGLAGSTGELFF
TRBJ2-2	TRBV7-3	CASSYTGTSGSGTGELFF
TRBJ2-5	TRBV10-3	CAISEPGRETQYF
TRBJ1-5	TRBV29-1	CSVAPGGSNQPQHF
TRBJ2-1	TRBV10-3	CAISQGARSYNEQFF
TRBJ1-4	TRBV6-1	CASYRDRVNEKLFF
TRBJ2-1	TRBV18	CASSPSDSGNFGEQFF
TRBJ2-7	TRBV7-8	CASSLSRVTGPYEQYF
TRBJ2-3	TRBV5-1	CASSSGTSGQDTQYF
TRBJ2-7	TRBV6-5	CASSWREGPTYEQYF
TRBJ2-1	TRBV7-2	CASSWGTGGPGEQFF
TRBJ2-2	TRBV5-1	CASSPGISWNTGELFF
TRBJ1-3	TRBV6-5	CASSLDRASGNTIYF
TRBJ1-4	TRBV30	CAWRRGAGGNEKLFF
TRBJ1-1	TRBV7-9	CASSLEHVEAFF
TRBJ2-2	TRBV9	CASSVGGLAATGELFF
TRBJ2-1	TRBV12-5	CASGLVLGEQFF
TRBJ1-1	TRBV5-5	CASRYTGMRGEAFF